This TCR beta chain is from a study of shared clonotypes between healthy human individuals. The study drew all its donors from Caucasian adults living in Nashville, Tennessee. The germline gives CDR1 MDHEN, CDR2 SYDVKM. The CDR3 sequence is 19 residues long. V dropped 4 bases and J dropped 0; count of bases not matched to a gene: 10. TCRdb's copy holds only in-frame clones and misses some; the assay was immunoSEQ multiplex PCR. The sample has approximately 2.5 million clones; roughly 93% are singletons. The clonotype originates from a man in his late teens or twenties in good health. Some clones in this sample may be carry-over from other donors' samples. The V call is TRBV28, the J call TRBJ2-2, with 11 nucleotides matching TRBD1. Source material: naive CD4+ T cells from PBMCs. Subset defined: CD45RA+ positively selected. The CDR3 loop reads CASSYPRPGQGANTGELFF. For the CDR3, the DNA is TGTGCCAGCAGTTACCCCCGACCGGGACAGGGGGCGAACACCGGGGAGCTGTTTTTT.